One sample yielded the 27 T cell receptor beta chains listed below, sequenced in a study of cytomegalovirus exposure and HLA in healthy donors (dated 2017 in TCRdb). Libraries were prepared through the immunoSEQ multiplex PCR assay. TCRdb obtained this table from immuneACCESS and retained in-frame rearrangements with V and J assigned. These tables miss some clones; where compared with another copy, unresolved V genes account for less than half of the shortfall, and the remainder is unexplained. Counted in this sample were tens of thousands of clones; 94% of them appeared once. The ten largest clones represent roughly 1.5% of the sample. The sequenced sample was PBMCs. The source of these receptors is a man between 18 and 29 years old in good health and CMV-seropositive.

V is TRBV6-5 and J is TRBJ2-7; TRBD1 is a possible D gene (6 bases). CDR1 and CDR2 from the germline V gene are MNHEY and SVGAGI. This CDR3 region has 13 residues. With 2 bases removed from V and 3 bases from J, the gap between germline ends came to 8 bases. CDR3 in amino acids: CASSYLRGYEQYF. The CDR3 DNA reads TGTGCCAGCAGTTACCTCAGGGGCTACGAGCAGTACTTC.

J is TRBJ2-5 and V is TRBV28; maybe TRBD2 (6 bases). Germline values: CDR1 MDHEN, CDR2 SYDVKM. The CDR3 consists of 12 residues. V lost 8 bases to trimming and J lost 5 bases, with 12 bases between them. The CDR3 sequence is CASGGAGETQYF. CDR3 nucleotide sequence: TGTGCCAGCGGCGGGGCCGGGGAGACCCAGTACTTC.

The chain recombines TRBV11-2 with TRBJ1-2, with 7 bases aligning to TRBD1. The length of the CDR3 is 14 residues. Trimming took 3 bases from V and 8 from J; bases not matched to a gene: 9. Germline CDR1 and CDR2: SGHAT and FQNNGV. CDR3 region: CASSFSRDSKGYTF. The CDR3 DNA follows: TGTGCCAGCAGCTTTTCCCGGGACAGTAAAGGCTACACCTTC.

This chain connects TRBV5-5 to TRBJ2-2; 7 bases are a match to TRBD2. Trimming cost V 2 bases and J 7 bases; bases outside gene matches: 5. The germline CDR1 and CDR2 sequences are SGHKS and YYEKEE (reference sequence). The length of the CDR3 is 14 residues. CDR3 residues: CASSFRTSVGELFF. CDR3 coding DNA: TGTGCCAGCAGCTTCCGGACTAGTGTCGGGGAGCTGTTTTTT.

The V gene is TRBV10-2, the J gene TRBJ2-7, with 9 bases fitting TRBD1. Unmatched junction bases numbered 2, after V lost 9 bases and J lost 5 bases. The length of the CDR3 is 11 residues. The germline V gene encodes CDR1 WSHSY and CDR2 SAAADI. CDR3 bases: TGCGCCAGTAGGGACAGGGACGAGCAGTACTTC. Amino acids: CASRDRDEQYF.

The chain recombines TRBV4-2 with TRBJ2-2, with a weak D call TRBD2 (5 bases). V lost 4 bases to trimming and J lost 1 base, with 10 bases between them. In germline, CDR1 is LGHNA, CDR2 YNFKEQ. This CDR3 is 15 amino acids long. CDR3: CASSPAELNTGELFF. CDR3 DNA: TGTGCCAGCAGCCCAGCGGAGCTGAACACCGGGGAGCTGTTTTTT.

This clone was picked up one time. The rearrangement joins TRBV27 to TRBJ2-1; 10 bases align to TRBD1. The germline gives CDR1 MNHEY, CDR2 SMNVEV (reference sequence). V trimming: 4 bases; J trimming: 7 bases; junction bases outside the gene matches: 22. The CDR3 extends over 20 amino acids. CDR3 in amino acids: CASSSNSFYPGQGLGNEQFF. The CDR3 DNA reads as TGTGCCAGCAGTTCAAATTCCTTCTACCCGGGACAGGGGCTCGGAAATGAGCAGTTCTTC.

This clone occurred a few times. V gene TRBV7-8 combines with J gene TRBJ2-1; tentatively, D is TRBD2 (7 bases). Germline V gene sequence: CDR1 SGHVS, CDR2 FQNEAQ. The V end lost 2 bases, the J end lost 4 bases, and 15 bases lay between the germline ends. The length of the CDR3 is 16 residues. DNA of the CDR3: TGTGCCAGCAGCTTAATACAGGGACTATTTTACAATGAGCAGTTCTTC. It specifies CASSLIQGLFYNEQFF.

This chain joins TRBV28 and TRBJ2-3; TRBD2 matches 11 bases. The CDR3 loop spans 15 amino acids. CDR1 and CDR2 from the germline V gene are MDHEN and SYDVKM. V was clipped by 5 bases and J by 4 bases; unmatched bases: 5. The CDR3 is CASSPSGRNADTQYF. DNA of the CDR3: TGTGCCAGCAGTCCTAGCGGGAGGAATGCAGATACGCAGTATTTT.

This chain connects TRBV25-1 to TRBJ2-1; 8 nucleotides match TRBD2. J lost 5 bases, V lost 3 bases, and 6 bases had no gene match. Germline V gene sequence: CDR1 MGHDK, CDR2 SYGVNS. The CDR3 has 15 amino acids. The CDR3 reads CASSDPGGGHNEQFF. CDR3 DNA sequence: TGTGCCAGCAGTGACCCCGGGGGGGGCCACAATGAGCAGTTCTTC.

The gene calls are TRBV2 and TRBJ1-1; TRBD1 might be the D (6 bases). The V end was cut by 6 bases, the J end by 7 bases, with 15 bases between. CDR3 size: 13 residues. Germline CDR1 and CDR2: SNHLY and FYNNEI. The CDR3 DNA reads as TGTGCCAGCAGCATGGCAGGGGTGATTGAAGCTTTCTTT. This encodes CASSMAGVIEAFF. Together with reference TRBV2 and TRBJ1-1, the CDR3 gives the full variable domain: EPEVTQTPSHQVTQMGQEVILRCVPISNHLYFYWYRQILGQKVEFLVSFYNNEISEKSEIFDDQFSVERPDGSNFTLKIRSTKLEDSAMYFCASSMAGVIEAFFGQGTRLTVV.

The CDR3 here is CASSVSGTSGNTIYF. For the CDR3, the DNA is TGTGCCAGCAGCGTTAGTGGGACATCTGGAAACACCATATATTTT. The chain uses TRBV9 and TRBJ1-3; D may be TRBD1 (6 bases). From germline, CDR1 is SGDLS and CDR2 YYNGEE. V lost 2 bases and J lost 1, with 10 bases in between. The CDR3 covers 15 residues.

This chain uses TRBV12-5 with TRBJ1-3; 7 bases are shared with TRBD1. This CDR3 is 16 amino acids long. Trimming cost V 0 bases and J 5 bases; bases outside gene matches: 7. Per the germline V gene, CDR1 is LGHNT and CDR2 is FRNRAP. DNA for the CDR3: TGTGCTAGTGGTTTGGTACTGGGGACAGCTCGAAACACCATATATTTT. Amino acids: CASGLVLGTARNTIYF. Full variable domain (outside the CDR3, taken from reference TRBV12-5 and TRBJ1-3): DARVTQTPRHKVTEMGQEVTMRCQPILGHNTVFWYRQTMMQGLELLAYFRNRAPLDDSGMPKDRFSAEMPDATLATLKIQPSEPRDSAVYFCASGLVLGTARNTIYFGEGSWLTVV.

The gene calls are TRBV30 and TRBJ2-1, with D possibly TRBD2 on 6 matching bases. CDR1 and CDR2 (germline): GTSNPN, SVGIG (reference sequence). Trimming took off 6 bases at V and 3 bases at J, with 15 bases between the two ends. This CDR3 spans 14 amino acids. For the CDR3, the DNA is TGTGCCTGCAGCCAAGGGCGGGACTACAATGAGCAGTTCTTC. Translating it yields CACSQGRDYNEQFF.

The chain is built from TRBV21-1 and TRBJ2-3; TRBD2, the table's D call, was not compared with the DNA. TRBV21-1 is a listed pseudogene. The CDR3 contains 19 residues. CDR3 coding DNA: TGTGCCAGCAGCAAAGTTGGGCTAGCGGGAGGGCAAGACACAGATACGCAGTATTTT. Translation gives CASSKVGLAGGQDTDTQYF.

The rearrangement uses TRBV5-5 and TRBJ1-5; maybe TRBD1 (5 bases). CDR3 length: 14 residues. The V gene lost 0 bases and the J gene lost 5 bases, with 9 bases spanning the gap. CDR1 is SGHKS, CDR2 YYEKEE, per germline (reference sequence). CDR3 DNA sequence: TGTGCCAGCAGCTTGGAAGGGGTCGATCAGCCCCAGCATTTT. This encodes CASSLEGVDQPQHF.

The genes are TRBV30 and TRBJ2-7, with 11 bases matching TRBD1. The germline CDR1 and CDR2 sequences are GTSNPN and SVGIG (reference sequence). CDR3 length: 15 residues. V shed 3 bases, J shed 2 bases, and the junction held 6 bases outside the gene matches. This CDR3 reads CAWRATGQGAYEQYF. The CDR3 coding sequence is TGTGCCTGGAGAGCTACGGGACAGGGGGCCTACGAGCAGTACTTC. Using reference TRBV30 and TRBJ2-7 for the parts outside the CDR3, the full variable domain is SQTIHQWPATLVQPVGSPLSLECTVEGTSNPNLYWYRQAAGRGLQLLFYSVGIGQISSEVPQNLSASRPQDRQFILSSKKLLLSDSGFYLCAWRATGQGAYEQYFGPGTRLTVT.

The chain carries TRBV7-9 and TRBJ1-1, with 7 bases fitting TRBD1. CDR3 length equals 15 residues. V trimming: 6 bases; J trimming: 0 bases; junction bases outside the gene matches: 7. CDR1 and CDR2 (germline): SEHNR, FQNEAQ (reference sequence). The CDR3 DNA is TGTGCCAGCAGGCTGCCAGGGGGGATGAACACTGAAGCTTTCTTT. Its translation: CASRLPGGMNTEAFF. The full variable domain, in which reference TRBV7-9 and TRBJ1-1 provide the parts outside the CDR3, is DTGVSQNPRHKITKRGQNVTFRCDPISEHNRLYWYRQTLGQGPEFLTYFQNEAQLEKSRLLSDRFSAERPKGSFSTLEIQRTEQGDSAMYLCASRLPGGMNTEAFFGQGTRLTVV.

This chain links TRBV19 with TRBJ1-5; 10 nucleotides match TRBD1. The germline CDR1 and CDR2 sequences are LNHDA and SQIVND (reference sequence). The CDR3 consists of 16 residues. V trimming: 5 bases; J trimming: 2 bases; junction bases outside the gene matches: 6. This chain's CDR3 is CASSFGQGGGNQPQHF. CDR3 DNA sequence: TGTGCCAGTAGTTTCGGACAGGGGGGTGGCAATCAGCCCCAGCATTTT.

The rearrangement joins TRBV5-6 to TRBJ2-7; unclear D gene. CDR1 and CDR2 from the germline V gene are SGHDT and YYEEEE. The CDR3 sequence is 14 residues long. V was trimmed by 3 bases and J by 2 bases, leaving 12 bases between them. The CDR3 loop reads CASSSFTITYEQYF. For the CDR3, the DNA is TGTGCCAGCAGCTCGTTTACAATAACCTACGAGCAGTACTTC.

The chain recombines TRBV28 with TRBJ2-7; 8 bases align to TRBD1. Germline V gene sequence: CDR1 MDHEN, CDR2 SYDVKM. The CDR3 has 13 residues. Trimming took 8 bases from V and 6 from J; bases not matched to a gene: 9. CDR3 amino acids: CASCGGQGFEQYF. The CDR3, as DNA: TGTGCCAGCTGCGGCGGACAGGGCTTCGAGCAGTACTTC.

The CDR3 nucleotides are TGTGCCAGCAGTCGTAACAAAGGGGAGACTCTAGCGGGAGATAATGAGCAGTTCTTC. This codes for CASSRNKGETLAGDNEQFF. The genes are TRBV28 and TRBJ2-1; 10 positions match TRBD2. CDR1 and CDR2 from the germline V gene are MDHEN and SYDVKM. CDR3 length: 19 residues. V gave up 5 bases and J gave up 7 bases; unmatched junction bases: 20.

The chain carries TRBV5-1 and TRBJ2-5; 10 bases line up with TRBD2. The length of the CDR3 is 15 residues. The V gene's germline CDR1 is SGHRS and CDR2 YFSETQ. The junction had 12 bases not matched to a gene; V was cut back by 3 bases and J by 10 bases. DNA of the CDR3: TGCGCCAGCAGCTCTAGCGGGAGTGGGGGGAGCGACCAGTACTTC. Translated: CASSSSGSGGSDQYF.

In its sample, this clone was seen a few times. The chain is built from TRBV6-1 and TRBJ1-5; D not resolved. Germline assignment: CDR1 MNHNS and CDR2 SASEGT. V shed 3 bases and J shed 6 bases, with 15 bases lying between them. This CDR3 comprises 15 residues. Here the CDR3 reads CASSEVRGAGQPQHF. The CDR3 nucleotides read TGTGCCAGCAGTGAGGTCCGGGGTGCAGGTCAGCCCCAGCATTTT.

J is TRBJ2-5 and V is TRBV5-4, with TRBD1 identical over 9 bases. The CDR3 is 15 residues long. The V segment lost 4 bases and the J segment 9 bases; nucleotides outside the gene matches: 13. Germline V gene lookup returns CDR1 SGHNT and CDR2 YYREEE (reference sequence). In DNA form, the CDR3 reads TGTGCCAGCAGCGCGGGACAGGGAAAACTCGGGGCCCAGTACTTC. This translates into CASSAGQGKLGAQYF. Combining the CDR3 with reference TRBV5-4 and TRBJ2-5 gives the whole variable domain ETGVTQSPTHLIKTRGQQVTLRCSSQSGHNTVSWYQQALGQGPQFIFQYYREEENGRGNFPPRFSGLQFPNYSSELNVNALELDDSALYLCASSAGQGKLGAQYFGPGTRLLVL.

This chain uses TRBV9 with TRBJ1-1; D might be TRBD1 (6 bases). Germline lookup yields CDR1 SGDLS and CDR2 YYNGEE. Trimming took off 4 bases at V and 0 bases at J, with 13 bases between the two ends. This CDR3 spans 15 amino acids. As DNA, the CDR3 is TGTGCCAGCAGCTCCAGAGGGGGATTGAACACTGAAGCTTTCTTT. Encoded protein: CASSSRGGLNTEAFF.

This chain links TRBV11-3 with TRBJ1-1; D remains unclear. CDR1 and CDR2 from the germline V gene are SGHNT and YENEEA. CDR3 size: 13 residues. The V and J ends lost 10 bases and 1 base respectively, with 13 bases between them. CDR3 amino acids: CATSSYGNTEAFF. The DNA of the CDR3 is TGTGCCACCTCATCTTACGGGAACACTGAAGCTTTCTTT. The full variable domain, in which reference TRBV11-3 and TRBJ1-1 provide the parts outside the CDR3, is EAGVVQSPRYKIIEKKQPVAFWCNPISGHNTLYWYLQNLGQGPELLIRYENEEAVDDSQLPKDRFSAERLKGVDSTLKIQPAELGDSAVYLCATSSYGNTEAFFGQGTRLTVV.